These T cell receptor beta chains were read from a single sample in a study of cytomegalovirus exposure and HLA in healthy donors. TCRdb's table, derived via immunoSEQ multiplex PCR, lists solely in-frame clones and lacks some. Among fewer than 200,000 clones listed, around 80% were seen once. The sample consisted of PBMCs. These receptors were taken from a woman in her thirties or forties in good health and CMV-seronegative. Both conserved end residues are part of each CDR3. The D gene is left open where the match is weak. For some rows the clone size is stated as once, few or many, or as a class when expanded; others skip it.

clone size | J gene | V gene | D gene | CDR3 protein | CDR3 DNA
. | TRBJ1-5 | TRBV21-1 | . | CASSKGDRGLEGNQPQHF | TGTGCCAGCAGCAAAGGAGACAGGGGATTGGAAGGCAATCAGCCCCAGCATTTT
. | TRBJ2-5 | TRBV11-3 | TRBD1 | CASSATGVPETQYF | TGTGCCAGCAGCGCGACAGGGGTACCAGAGACCCAGTACTTC
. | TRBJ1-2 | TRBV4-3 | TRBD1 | CASSQDQFKGRGYGYTF | TGCGCCAGCAGCCAAGATCAGTTTAAAGGCAGGGGGTATGGCTACACCTTC
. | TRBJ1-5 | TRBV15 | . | CATSSTTQRRGRNQPQHF | TGTGCCACCAGCAGCACGACGCAGAGACGAGGCCGCAATCAGCCCCAGCATTTT
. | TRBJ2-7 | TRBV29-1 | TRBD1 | CSVEPRTGVYEQYF | TGCAGCGTTGAGCCAAGGACAGGGGTCTACGAGCAGTACTTC
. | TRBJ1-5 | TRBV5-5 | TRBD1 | CASSQSRDRRDQPQHF | TGTGCCAGCAGCCAATCGCGGGACAGGCGGGATCAGCCCCAGCATTTT
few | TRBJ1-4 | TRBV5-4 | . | CASSPAANEKLFF | TGTGCCAGCAGCCCCGCGGCTAATGAAAAACTGTTTTTT
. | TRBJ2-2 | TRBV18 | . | CASSPRTTAGELFF | TGTGCCAGCTCACCAAGGACTACGGCCGGGGAGCTGTTTTTT
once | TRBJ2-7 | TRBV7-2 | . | CASRERHGTYEQYF | TGTGCCAGCAGGGAGAGGCACGGAACCTACGAGCAGTACTTC
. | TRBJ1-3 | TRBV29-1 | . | CSVGASSGNTIYF | TGCAGCGTTGGGGCCAGCTCTGGAAACACCATATATTTT
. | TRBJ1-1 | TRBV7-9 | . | CASSLDGQTNTEAFF | TGTGCCAGCAGCTTAGACGGCCAGACTAACACTGAAGCTTTCTTT
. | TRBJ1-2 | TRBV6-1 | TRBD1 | CASSPDRGRASYTF | TGTGCCAGCAGCCCGGACAGGGGGAGGGCCAGCTACACCTTC
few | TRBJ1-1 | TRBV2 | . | CASSVGGRAEAFF | TGTGCCAGCAGTGTCGGGGGACGGGCTGAAGCTTTCTTT
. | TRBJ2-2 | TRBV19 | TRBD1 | CASSPGQGTSAGELFF | TGTGCCAGTAGCCCGGGACAGGGGACGTCGGCCGGGGAGCTGTTTTTT
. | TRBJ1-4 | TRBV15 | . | CATSRLDGGDEKLFF | TGTGCCACCAGCCGACTTGATGGAGGTGATGAAAAACTGTTTTTT
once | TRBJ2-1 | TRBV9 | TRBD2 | CASSASGLSYNEQFF | TGTGCCAGCAGCGCTAGCGGCCTGTCCTACAATGAGCAGTTCTTC
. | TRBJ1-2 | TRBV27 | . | CASSLEGVGGYTF | TGTGCCAGCAGTTTGGAAGGAGTCGGGGGCTACACCTTC
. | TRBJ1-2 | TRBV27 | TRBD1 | CASSPMFGTGLTYYGYTF | TGTGCCAGCAGTCCTATGTTCGGGACAGGGCTGACCTACTATGGCTACACCTTC
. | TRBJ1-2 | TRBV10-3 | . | CAISPPAGLGGYTF | TGTGCCATCAGTCCCCCGGCAGGGTTGGGTGGCTACACCTTC
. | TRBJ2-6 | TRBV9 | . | CASSRGANSGANVLTF | TGTGCCAGCAGCCGCGGCGCTAACTCTGGGGCCAACGTCCTGACTTTC
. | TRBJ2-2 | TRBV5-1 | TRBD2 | CASSYGLAGDNTGELFF | TGCGCCAGCAGCTATGGACTAGCGGGAGATAACACCGGGGAGCTGTTTTTT
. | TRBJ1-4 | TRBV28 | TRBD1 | CASSLLDREGEKLFF | TGTGCCAGCAGTTTATTGGACAGGGAGGGAGAAAAACTGTTTTTT
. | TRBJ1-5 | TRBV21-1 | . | CASSKVDKNQPQHF | TGTGCCAGCAGCAAAGTGGACAAGAATCAGCCCCAGCATTTT
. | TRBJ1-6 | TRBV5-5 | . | CASTLWSSYNSPLHF | TGTGCCAGCACCTTGTGGAGCTCCTATAATTCACCCCTCCACTTT
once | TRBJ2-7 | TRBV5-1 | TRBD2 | CASSWDYYEQYF | TGCGCCAGCAGCTGGGACTACTACGAGCAGTACTTC
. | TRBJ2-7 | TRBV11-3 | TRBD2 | CASSLDPFGGAHEQYF | TGTGCCAGCAGCTTAGATCCTTTCGGGGGGGCCCACGAGCAGTACTTC
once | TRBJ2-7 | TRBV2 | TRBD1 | CASSEAPGQSLSMDEQYF | TGTGCCAGCAGTGAAGCGCCGGGACAGTCCCTTTCCATGGACGAGCAGTACTTC
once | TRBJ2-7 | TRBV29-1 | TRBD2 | CSVVPTGTSNYEQYF | TGCAGCGTTGTTCCCACCGGGACTAGTAATTACGAGCAGTACTTC
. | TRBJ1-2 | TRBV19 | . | CASSITYNYGYTF | TGTGCCAGTAGTATAACTTATAACTATGGCTACACCTTC
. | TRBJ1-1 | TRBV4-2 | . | CASSQDRRNTEAFF | TGTGCCAGCAGCCAGGACAGAAGGAACACTGAAGCTTTCTTT
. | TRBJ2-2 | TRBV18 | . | CASSPLAGQTLTNTGELFF | TGTGCCAGCTCACCCCTCGCGGGACAGACATTAACGAACACCGGGGAGCTGTTTTTT
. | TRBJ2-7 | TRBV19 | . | CASSITGVRDEQYF | TGTGCCAGTAGTATAACGGGTGTACGCGACGAGCAGTACTTC
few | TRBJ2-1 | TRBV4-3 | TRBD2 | CASSQALAGGNNEQFF | TGCGCCAGCAGCCAAGCGCTTGCGGGAGGGAACAATGAGCAGTTCTTC
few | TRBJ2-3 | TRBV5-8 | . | CASSLESRGTDTQYF | TGTGCCAGCAGCTTGGAGTCCAGGGGAACAGATACGCAGTATTTT
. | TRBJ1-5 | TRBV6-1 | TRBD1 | CASSTLTGDNQPQHF | TGTGCCAGCAGCACCCTGACAGGGGACAATCAGCCCCAGCATTTT
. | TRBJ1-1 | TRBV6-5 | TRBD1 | CASSYVQGSGNTEAFF | TGTGCCAGCAGTTACGTACAGGGGAGCGGAAACACTGAAGCTTTCTTT
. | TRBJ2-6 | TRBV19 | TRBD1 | CASSTADRARSGANVLTF | TGTGCCAGTAGTACTGCGGACAGGGCCCGCTCTGGGGCCAACGTCCTGACTTTC
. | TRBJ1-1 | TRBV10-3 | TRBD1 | CAISARTGAPNTEAFF | TGTGCCATCAGTGCCAGGACAGGGGCCCCCAACACTGAAGCTTTCTTT
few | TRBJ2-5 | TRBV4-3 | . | CASSRASARETQYF | TGCGCCAGCAGCCGGGCTAGCGCTAGGGAGACCCAGTACTTC
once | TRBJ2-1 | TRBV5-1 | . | CASSLHRDYNEQFF | TGCGCCAGCAGCTTGCACAGGGATTACAATGAGCAGTTCTTC
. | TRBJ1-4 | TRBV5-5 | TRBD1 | CASSAYQTGVNEKLFF | TGTGCCAGCAGCGCCTACCAGACAGGGGTTAATGAAAAACTGTTTTTT
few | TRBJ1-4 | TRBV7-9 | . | CSSSLKSGAPATNEKLFF | TGTTCCAGCAGCTTAAAGTCGGGAGCCCCCGCAACTAATGAAAAACTGTTTTTT
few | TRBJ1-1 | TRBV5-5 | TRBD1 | CASSAHRGADTEAFF | TGTGCCAGCAGCGCCCACAGGGGGGCGGACACTGAAGCTTTCTTT
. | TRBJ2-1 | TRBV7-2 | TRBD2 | CASSSGGSYNEQFF | TGTGCCAGCAGTTCGGGAGGGTCCTACAATGAGCAGTTCTTC
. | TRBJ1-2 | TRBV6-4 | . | CASKSSGWNDGYTF | TGTGCCAGCAAATCGTCAGGGTGGAATGATGGCTACACCTTC
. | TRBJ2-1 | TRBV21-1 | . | CASSKGRRKQFF | TGTGCCAGCAGCAAAGGTAGGAGAAAGCAGTTCTTC
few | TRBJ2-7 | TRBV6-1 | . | CASSEAGTPRAVQYF | TGTGCCAGCAGTGAAGCCGGGACTCCTCGGGCTGTGCAGTACTTC
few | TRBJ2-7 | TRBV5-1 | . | CASSFSGTSYEQYF | TGCGCCAGCAGCTTCTCCGGGACTTCTTACGAGCAGTACTTC
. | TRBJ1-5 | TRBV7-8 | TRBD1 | CASSLETGGNQPQHF | TGTGCCAGCAGCTTAGAGACAGGGGGCAATCAGCCCCAGCATTTT